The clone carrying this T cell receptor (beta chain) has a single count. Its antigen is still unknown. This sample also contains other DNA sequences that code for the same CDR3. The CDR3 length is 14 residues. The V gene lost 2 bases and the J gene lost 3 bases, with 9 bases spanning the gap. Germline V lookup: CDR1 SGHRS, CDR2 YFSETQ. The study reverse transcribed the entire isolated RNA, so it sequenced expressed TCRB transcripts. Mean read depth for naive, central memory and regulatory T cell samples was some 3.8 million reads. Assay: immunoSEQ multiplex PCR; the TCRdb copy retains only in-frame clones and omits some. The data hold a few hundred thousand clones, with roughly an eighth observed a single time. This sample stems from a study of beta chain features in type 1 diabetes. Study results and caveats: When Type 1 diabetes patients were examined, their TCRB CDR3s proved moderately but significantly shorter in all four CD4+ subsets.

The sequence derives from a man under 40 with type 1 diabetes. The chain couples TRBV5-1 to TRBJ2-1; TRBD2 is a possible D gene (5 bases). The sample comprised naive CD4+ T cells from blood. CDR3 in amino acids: CASSLSRDYNEQFF. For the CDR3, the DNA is TGCGCCAGCAGCTTAAGCCGGGACTACAATGAGCAGTTCTTC.